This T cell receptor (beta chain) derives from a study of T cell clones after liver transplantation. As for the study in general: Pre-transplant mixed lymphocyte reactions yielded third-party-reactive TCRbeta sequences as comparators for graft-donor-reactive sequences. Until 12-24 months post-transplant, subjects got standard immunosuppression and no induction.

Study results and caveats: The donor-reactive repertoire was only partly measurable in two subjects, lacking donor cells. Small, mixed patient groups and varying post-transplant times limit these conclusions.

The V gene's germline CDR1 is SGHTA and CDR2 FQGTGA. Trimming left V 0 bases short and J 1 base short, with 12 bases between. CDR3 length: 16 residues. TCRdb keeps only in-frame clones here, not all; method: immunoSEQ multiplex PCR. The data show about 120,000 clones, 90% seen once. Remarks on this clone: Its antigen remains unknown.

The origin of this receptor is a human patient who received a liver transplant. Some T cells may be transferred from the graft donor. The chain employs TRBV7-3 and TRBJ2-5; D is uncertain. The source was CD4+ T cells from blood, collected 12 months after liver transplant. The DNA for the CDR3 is TGTGCCAGCAGCTTAACGGGTTCGATGGGCCAAGAGACCCAGTACTTC. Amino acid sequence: CASSLTGSMGQETQYF.